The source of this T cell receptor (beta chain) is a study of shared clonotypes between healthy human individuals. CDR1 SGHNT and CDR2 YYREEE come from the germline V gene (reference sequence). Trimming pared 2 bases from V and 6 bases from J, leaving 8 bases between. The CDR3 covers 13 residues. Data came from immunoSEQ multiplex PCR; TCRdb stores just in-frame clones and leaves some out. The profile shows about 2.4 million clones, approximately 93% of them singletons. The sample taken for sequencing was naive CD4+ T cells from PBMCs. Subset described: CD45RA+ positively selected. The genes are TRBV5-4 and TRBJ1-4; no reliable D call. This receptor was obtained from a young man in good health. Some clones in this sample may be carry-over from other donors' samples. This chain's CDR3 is CASSLQMDEKLFF. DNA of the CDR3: TGTGCCAGCAGCTTACAAATGGATGAAAAACTGTTTTTT.